These 6 T cell receptor beta chains were sequenced from one sample in a study of blood T cell repertoires in COVID-19. Produced via immunoSEQ multiplex PCR; TCRdb's table is partial and in-frame only. The repertoire holds approximately 120,000 clones, with around three quarters as singletons. Sequenced material: peripheral blood. These receptors came from a human donor in a cohort sampled during active COVID-19.

The chain is built from TRBV18 and TRBJ1-1, with TRBD1 matching over 7 bases. V was pared by 1 base and J by 3 bases, with 5 bases of the junction left unmatched. Per germline, CDR1 KGHSH and CDR2 LQKENI. This CDR3 contains 15 residues. The DNA of the CDR3 is TGTGCCAGCTCACCACTACAGGGGCTGGACACTGAAGCTTTCTTT. Amino acid sequence: CASSPLQGLDTEAFF.

This clone was found a few times. The CDR3 spells CASSVGDRVNQPQHF. The CDR3 nucleotides are TGTGCCAGCAGCGTAGGGGACAGGGTCAATCAGCCCCAGCATTTT. The rearrangement joins TRBV2 to TRBJ1-5; TRBD1 matches 9 bases. V dropped 6 bases and J dropped 3; count of bases not matched to a gene: 6. Germline loops: CDR1 SNHLY, CDR2 FYNNEI. The CDR3 contains 15 residues.

The chain uses TRBV5-1 and TRBJ1-6, with 7 bases matching TRBD1. CDR3 size: 15 residues. V was clipped by 4 bases and J by 8 bases; unmatched bases: 9. The germline V gene has CDR1 SGHRS and CDR2 YFSETQ. CDR3 sequence (DNA): TGCGCCAGCAGCACGCGACAGGGAAGGGATTCACCCCTCCACTTT. As protein: CASSTRQGRDSPLHF.

The J gene is TRBJ2-2, the V gene TRBV30, with 7 bases identical to TRBD1. V lost 4 bases, J lost 6 bases, and 8 bases stayed unmatched. This CDR3 is built from 14 residues. Germline assignment: CDR1 GTSNPN and CDR2 SVGIG (reference sequence). As DNA, the CDR3 is TGTGCCTGGAACAGGGGTTTGATCTCCGGGGAGCTGTTTTTT. Protein sequence: CAWNRGLISGELFF.

The chain recombines TRBV10-2 with TRBJ2-5; D might be TRBD2 (7 bases). This CDR3 has 13 residues. Germline V gene lookup returns CDR1 WSHSY and CDR2 SAAADI. V was clipped by 10 bases and J by 4 bases, with 16 bases between them. The CDR3 coding sequence is TGCGCCACCCGGGGAGGGGGTCGAGAGACCCAGTACTTC. As protein: CATRGGGRETQYF.

The chain has TRBV9 and TRBJ2-1; 8 bases are shared with TRBD1. CDR3 length equals 16 residues. V dropped 3 bases and J dropped 5; count of bases not matched to a gene: 10. Germline V gene lookup returns CDR1 SGDLS and CDR2 YYNGEE. Here the CDR3 reads CASSAHRDRINNEQFF. The CDR3 DNA is TGTGCCAGCAGCGCGCACCGGGACAGGATTAACAATGAGCAGTTCTTC.